The 13 T cell receptor beta chains in this list originate from one sample, sequenced in a study of metastatic and nonmetastatic thyroid tumors. Using MiXCR, TCRdb reanalyzed the PCR reads. The sample includes just over 15,000 clones, 34% of them seen just once. Not a single patient had been given any form of treatment at any point before undergoing thyroid surgery. Source material: tumor tissue. These receptors came from a male donor with papillary thyroid cancer or a benign thyroid nodule (not recorded which). Some clones in this sample may be carry-over from other donors' samples.

This clone was observed many times. The rearrangement joins TRBV12-3 or TRBV12-4 to TRBJ2-1, with TRBD2 identical over 9 bases. V shed 5 bases and J 7 bases; nucleotides not matched to a gene: 12. The CDR3 extends over 16 amino acids. Here the CDR3 reads CASSTRGSGSKNEQFF. In DNA, the CDR3 is TGTGCCAGCAGTACACGGGGTAGCGGGAGTAAAAATGAGCAGTTCTTC.

V usage is TRBV6-4 and J usage is TRBJ2-3; 9 bases align to TRBD2. With 0 bases clipped from V and 4 bases from J, the junction kept 2 bases outside the gene matches. The CDR3 loop spans 15 amino acids. Germline CDR1 MRHNA, CDR2 SNTAGT. The CDR3 DNA is TGTGCCAGCAGTGACTCTAGCGGGAGTGCAGATACGCAGTATTTT. Its protein is CASSDSSGSADTQYF.

This clone occurred many times. The chain uses TRBV20-1 and TRBJ2-4, with 8 bases fitting TRBD2. CDR1 is DFQATT, CDR2 SNEGSKA, per germline (reference sequence). J was trimmed by 5 bases and V by 2 bases; bases with no gene match: 5. The CDR3 has 14 amino acids. DNA of the CDR3: TGCAGTGCTAGACCTGGACTAGCTGAAAACATTCAGTACTTC. The encoded protein is CSARPGLAENIQYF.

This clone is categorized as medium-sized. The V and J genes are TRBV10-1 and TRBJ2-7; D gene ambiguous. Trimming shortened V by 6 bases and J by 2 bases, and 20 bases separated the two germline ends. Per germline, CDR1 WNHNN and CDR2 SYGVQD (reference sequence). The CDR3 consists of 16 residues. CDR3 sequence reads: CASRERSGPITYEQYF. In DNA, the CDR3 is TGCGCCAGCAGAGAACGCTCCGGGCCGATCACCTACGAGCAGTACTTC.

This rearrangement joins TRBV27 to TRBJ2-1, with TRBD2 identical over 7 bases. J gave up 7 bases and V 6 bases, and 18 bases lay outside the gene matches. The CDR3 is 17 amino acids. From germline, CDR1 is MNHEY and CDR2 SMNVEV (reference sequence). CDR3: CASSLRARLALMNEQFF. For the CDR3, the DNA is TGTGCCAGCAGCCTCCGAGCCAGACTAGCCCTAATGAATGAGCAGTTCTTC.

The chain has TRBV27 and TRBJ2-1; 7 bases map to TRBD2. This CDR3 has 16 residues. V lost 2 bases, J lost 0 bases, and 4 bases stayed unmatched. Germline V gives CDR1 MNHEY, CDR2 SMNVEV (reference sequence). This CDR3 reads CASSLDGTNSYNEQFF. CDR3 DNA sequence: TGTGCCAGCAGTTTAGATGGGACTAACTCCTACAATGAGCAGTTCTTC.

The chain carries TRBV9 and TRBJ2-2, with 7 bases aligning to TRBD1. The germline V gene has CDR1 SGDLS and CDR2 YYNGEE. Trimming at V came to 1 base and at J to 0 bases, leaving 0 bases not matched to a gene. The CDR3 consists of 15 residues. CDR3 sequence: CASSVQGANTGELFF. CDR3 DNA: TGTGCCAGCAGCGTACAGGGGGCGAACACCGGGGAGCTGTTTTTT. Complete variable domain (other parts from reference TRBV9 and TRBJ2-2): DSGVTQTPKHLITATGQRVTLRCSPRSGDLSVYWYQQSLDQGLQFLIQYYNGEERAKGNILERFSAQQFPDLHSELNLSSLELGDSALYFCASSVQGANTGELFFGEGSRLTVL.

Remarks on this clone: Because it lacks the conserved phenylalanine or tryptophan at the end, this CDR3 is likely a read error. The DNA is left out, because the CDR3 cannot be placed on it with certainty; the CDR3 is given as TCRdb lists it. This chain connects TRBV7-3 to TRBJ2-1. CDR1 SGHTA and CDR2 FQGTGA come from the germline V gene. The CDR3 spans 10 amino acids, including both terminal residues. The CDR3 spells CASSSYRRIR.

The chain joins TRBV20-1 to TRBJ2-3; D may be TRBD2 (6 bases). CDR1 and CDR2 (germline): DFQATT, SNEGSKA (reference sequence). V lost 6 bases, J lost 2 bases, and 18 bases lay in between. This CDR3 contains 15 residues. Written as DNA, the CDR3 is TGCAGTGCCCTGAGTGGAGCGGACTACACAGATACGCAGTATTTT. Translating it yields CSALSGADYTDTQYF.

At least ten counts were recorded for this clone. V gene TRBV15 combines with J gene TRBJ1-1; no firm D call. Per the germline V gene, CDR1 is LNHNV and CDR2 is YYDKDF (reference sequence). V lost 0 bases and J lost 4, with 9 bases in between. The CDR3 has 14 residues. The CDR3, as DNA: TGTGCCACCAGCAGAGATTCGGCAGGCACTGAAGCTTTCTTT. It yields the protein CATSRDSAGTEAFF. Variable domain in full (rest from reference TRBV15 and TRBJ1-1): DAMVIQNPRYQVTQFGKPVTLSCSQTLNHNVMYWYQQKSSQAPKLLFHYYDKDFNNEADTPDNFQSRRPNTSFCFLDIRSPGLGDTAMYLCATSRDSAGTEAFFGQGTRLTVV.

This clone was counted many times. The V gene is TRBV29-1, the J gene TRBJ2-3; a weak D match, TRBD1 (6 bases). The CDR3 runs to 14 residues. Trimming removed 7 bases from V and 0 bases from J, with 14 bases in between. The germline CDR1 and CDR2 sequences are SQVTM and ANQGSEA. The CDR3 region has the DNA TGCAGCGGATGGACAGTTTCTAGCACAGATACGCAGTATTTT. Residues: CSGWTVSSTDTQYF.

A note on this clone: One end of the junction varies from germline; a read error may be responsible. The V call is TRBV6-4, the J call TRBJ2-5; D is unclear. The closer fit of TRBJ2-1 to the DNA end suggests the J call may be wrong. CDR1 MRHNA and CDR2 SNTAGT come from the germline V gene. The CDR3 is 14 residues long. The CDR3 is CASSRSSIINEQFF. The CDR3 bases are TGTGCAAGCAGTCGTTCCAGCATCATCAATGAGCAGTTCTTC.

With respect to this clone: Given a much more abundant clone one base away, this may be a read error. The CDR3 nucleotides read TGTGCCAGCAGGGACGGAGTAGAGACCCAGTACTTC. It yields the protein CASRDGVETQYF. The V gene is TRBV28, the J gene TRBJ2-5, with D uncertain. This CDR3 is 12 amino acids long. Trimming stripped 6 bases from V and 4 bases from J, with 9 bases between. CDR1 MDHEN and CDR2 SYDVKM come from the germline V gene.